Below are 32 T cell receptor beta chains sequenced from a single sample in a study of T cells after yellow fever vaccination. TCRdb called the 5' RACE reads again in MiXCR, with one record for every CDR3 protein. The sample comprises approximately 550,000 distinct CDR3 sequences, roughly 21% of which are singletons, and 14% rests with the top ten. This material consisted of PBMCs, taken 15 days after the yellow fever booster vaccination. These receptor sequences come from a man aged 25 to 40 who received the YFV17D yellow fever vaccine.

The chain has TRBV6-2 or TRBV6-3 and TRBJ2-7; 11 nucleotides line up with TRBD2. Germline loops: CDR1 MNHEY, CDR2 SVGEGT. The V segment lost 6 bases and the J segment 6 bases; nucleotides outside the gene matches: 13. The CDR3 has 16 amino acids. The CDR3 region is CASSRVRLAGSSEQYF. The CDR3 DNA is TGTGCCAGCAGCCGCGTCCGACTAGCGGGAAGTAGCGAGCAGTACTTC.

The CDR3, as DNA: TGCAGCGTCGCGGGACTAGCCCGCAGGAGGGAGACCCAGTACTTC. Its translation is CSVAGLARRRETQYF. The chain recombines TRBV29-1 with TRBJ2-5; 9 nucleotides align to TRBD2. With V trimmed by 6 bases and J by 5 bases, 13 bases remained unmatched. Germline CDR1 and CDR2: SQVTM and ANQGSEA. There are 15 residues in the CDR3.

This sequence joins TRBV25-1 and TRBJ1-4; TRBD1 matches at 8 bases. The CDR3 sequence is 15 residues long. Germline V gives CDR1 MGHDK, CDR2 SYGVNS. The V gene end was trimmed by 5 bases and the J gene end by 8 bases; junction bases not matched to a gene: 10. In nucleotides, the CDR3 is TGTGCCAGCAGTCCCTTTGACAGGGGTATCGAAAAACTGTTTTTT. It encodes CASSPFDRGIEKLFF.

This clonotype turned up a few times. V is TRBV12-3 or TRBV12-4 and J is TRBJ2-7; D is possibly TRBD1 (6 bases). V lost 5 bases and J lost 2, with 13 bases in between. The CDR3 covers 14 residues. The CDR3 nucleotides read TGTGCCAGCAGTAGGACAGTCTACCCCTACGAGCAGTACTTC. Its protein is CASSRTVYPYEQYF.

The CDR3 loop is CATSREGLAGVETQYF. In nucleotides, the CDR3 is TGTGCCACCAGCAGAGAGGGACTAGCGGGAGTAGAGACCCAGTACTTC. The V call is TRBV15, the J call TRBJ2-5, with 14 nucleotides matching TRBD2. CDR3 length: 16 amino acids. J gave up 4 bases and V 0 bases, and 1 base lay outside the gene matches. Germline CDR1 LNHNV, CDR2 YYDKDF (reference sequence).

The chain couples TRBV5-1 to TRBJ1-1; 7 nucleotides match TRBD1. The V segment lost 1 base and the J segment 0 bases; nucleotides outside the gene matches: 3. Germline values: CDR1 SGHRS, CDR2 YFSETQ. This CDR3 is 15 amino acids long. Here the CDR3 reads CASSLQGQMNTEAFF. In nucleotides, the CDR3 is TGCGCCAGCAGCTTGCAGGGACAGATGAACACTGAAGCTTTCTTT.

The CDR3 region has the DNA TGTGCCAGCAGTCGGACTAGCGTAAACAATGAGCAGTTCTTC. This encodes CASSRTSVNNEQFF. The chain couples TRBV12-3 or TRBV12-4 to TRBJ2-1; 9 bases align to TRBD2. The CDR3 consists of 14 residues. The V gene end was trimmed by 5 bases and the J gene end by 5 bases; junction bases not matched to a gene: 4.

This clonotype was seen more than once but under ten times. V usage is TRBV5-6 and J usage is TRBJ2-5; 7 bases are a match to TRBD1. V lost 6 bases to trimming and J lost 3 bases; unmatched junction nucleotides: 8. CDR1 is SGHDT, CDR2 YYEEEE, per germline. The CDR3 spans 14 residues. The DNA for the CDR3 is TGTGCCAGCACCAACTTCGACAGGGAAGAGACCCAGTACTTC. This gives the protein CASTNFDREETQYF.

There are a few counts of this clonotype. The V gene is TRBV5-4, the J gene TRBJ2-7; 7 positions match TRBD1. The CDR3 extends over 16 amino acids. Unmatched junction bases numbered 13, after V lost 4 bases and J lost 3 bases. The germline V gene encodes CDR1 SGHNT and CDR2 YYREEE (reference sequence). The CDR3 nucleotides read TGTGCCAGCAGCCACGACTCCGGGACAGCTAACTACGAGCAGTACTTC. It translates to CASSHDSGTANYEQYF.

This clonotype was found a few times. This rearrangement joins TRBV5-1 to TRBJ1-1; D is possibly TRBD1 (5 bases). Trimming removed 6 bases at V and 2 bases at J, with 14 bases between. Germline-derived CDR1 and CDR2 are SGHRS and YFSETQ. The CDR3 extends over 14 amino acids. The CDR3 reads CASTRRGQNTEAFF. CDR3 nucleotides: TGCGCCAGCACGAGGAGGGGCCAAAACACTGAAGCTTTCTTT.

V is TRBV2 and J is TRBJ2-2; D may be TRBD2 (5 bases). The CDR3 is 13 residues long. V was pared by 4 bases and J by 5 bases, with 8 bases between. The germline V gene has CDR1 SNHLY and CDR2 FYNNEI. The CDR3 sequence is CASSASGTGELFF. The CDR3 nucleotides read TGTGCCAGCAGTGCGAGCGGTACCGGGGAGCTGTTTTTT.

This clonotype was seen more than once but under ten times. The DNA of the CDR3 is TGTGCCAGCAGTGAGCAAAACAGGGATGGCTACACCTTC. Translated: CASSEQNRDGYTF. J is TRBJ1-2 and V is TRBV25-1, with TRBD1 as a possible D gene (6 bases). CDR3 length: 13 residues. Between the trimmed V and J ends, which lost 3 bases and 6 bases, there was a span of 11 bases. In germline, CDR1 is MGHDK, CDR2 SYGVNS.

The chain joins TRBV12-3 or TRBV12-4 to TRBJ2-7; D uncertain. The CDR3 has 13 amino acids. Trimming took off 3 bases at V and 6 bases at J, with 12 bases between the two ends. CDR3 coding DNA: TGTGCCAGCAGTTTTGGGTCCTGGGGCGAGCAGTACTTC. Translation gives CASSFGSWGEQYF.

This clonotype was found a few times. V usage is TRBV29-1 and J usage is TRBJ2-1; a weak D match, TRBD2 (5 bases). The length of the CDR3 is 13 residues. In germline, CDR1 is SQVTM, CDR2 ANQGSEA. V was trimmed by 3 bases and J by 4 bases, leaving 10 bases between them. In nucleotides, the CDR3 is TGCAGCGTTGACACTAGACCTTACAATGAGCAGTTCTTC. Translation: CSVDTRPYNEQFF.

This clonotype was observed a handful of times. The rearrangement uses TRBV20-1 and TRBJ2-5; D is uncertain. The CDR3 runs to 11 residues. Trimming left V 7 bases short and J 4 bases short, with 10 bases between. CDR1 and CDR2 (germline): DFQATT, SNEGSKA (reference sequence). The CDR3 is CSGQVGETQYF. CDR3 nucleotide sequence: TGCAGTGGGCAGGTCGGAGAGACCCAGTACTTC.

The J gene is TRBJ2-1, the V gene TRBV4-3, with 7 bases matching TRBD2. The CDR3 sequence is 16 residues long. Germline assignment: CDR1 LGHNA and CDR2 YSLEER. V lost 0 bases to trimming and J lost 4 bases; unmatched junction nucleotides: 6. The CDR3 DNA is TGCGCCAGCAGCCAAGATATTTCTAGCGGTTACAATGAGCAGTTCTTC. Its translation is CASSQDISSGYNEQFF.

V and J are TRBV20-1 and TRBJ2-7; the D is unclear. CDR1 is DFQATT and CDR2 is SNEGSKA in the germline V gene (reference sequence). The CDR3 spans 10 residues. V lost 7 bases to trimming and J lost 3 bases, with 7 bases between them. This CDR3 is CSGQHYEQYF. In DNA form, the CDR3 reads TGCAGTGGGCAGCACTACGAGCAGTACTTC.

This clonotype was recorded a few times. The rearrangement joins TRBV3-1 to TRBJ1-4; D perhaps matches TRBD1 (5 bases). Trimming shortened V by 5 bases and J by 4 bases, and 14 bases separated the two germline ends. The germline V gene encodes CDR1 LGHDT and CDR2 YNNKEL (reference sequence). This CDR3 spans 15 amino acids. CDR3 in DNA: TGTGCCAGCAGCTTTCGGGACGGACATAATGAAAAACTGTTTTTT. The encoded protein is CASSFRDGHNEKLFF.

This clonotype showed up just a few times. The chain combines TRBV10-3 with TRBJ1-1, with 10 bases matching TRBD1. This CDR3 is 16 amino acids long. Germline V gives CDR1 ENHRY, CDR2 SYGVKD. The trim removed 4 bases at V and 7 bases at J, leaving 12 bases unmatched. The CDR3 protein is CAISGVGKTGGGEAFF. DNA of the CDR3: TGTGCCATCAGTGGAGTCGGAAAGACAGGGGGCGGTGAAGCTTTCTTT.

This chain links TRBV4-1 with TRBJ2-3, with TRBD1 identical over 7 bases. This CDR3 contains 14 residues. The ends lost 4 bases at V and 6 bases at J; junction bases unmatched: 7. Germline V CDR1 and CDR2: MGHRA, YSYEKL. The CDR3 reads CASSPYRGSDTQYF. The CDR3 DNA reads as TGCGCCAGCAGCCCTTACAGGGGCTCGGATACGCAGTATTTT.

V gene TRBV7-6 combines with J gene TRBJ2-1; D is ambiguous. V was pared by 4 bases and J by 5 bases, with 9 bases between. The CDR3 length is 13 residues. The germline V gene has CDR1 SGHVS and CDR2 FNYEAQ. CDR3 region: CASSSSPNNEQFF. The CDR3 nucleotides are TGTGCCAGCAGCTCCTCTCCTAACAATGAGCAGTTCTTC. The variable domain in full, with the rest retrieved from reference TRBV7-6 and TRBJ2-1, is GAGVSQSPRYKVTKRGQDVALRCDPISGHVSLYWYRQALGQGPEFLTYFNYEAQQDKSGLPNDRFSAERPEGSISTLTIQRTEQRDSAMYRCASSSSPNNEQFFGPGTRLTVL.

V usage is TRBV2 and J usage is TRBJ1-1; 7 nucleotides match TRBD1. J gave up 6 bases and V 2 bases, and 6 bases lay outside the gene matches. Germline V gene lookup returns CDR1 SNHLY and CDR2 FYNNEI. The CDR3 contains 14 residues. Here the CDR3 reads CASSETGVTSEAFF. The CDR3 DNA follows: TGTGCCAGCAGTGAAACAGGGGTAACGTCTGAAGCTTTCTTT. Combining the CDR3 with reference TRBV2 and TRBJ1-1 gives the whole variable domain EPEVTQTPSHQVTQMGQEVILRCVPISNHLYFYWYRQILGQKVEFLVSFYNNEISEKSEIFDDQFSVERPDGSNFTLKIRSTKLEDSAMYFCASSETGVTSEAFFGQGTRLTVV.

V is TRBV5-4 and J is TRBJ2-1; 9 bases agree with TRBD1. Germline V gives CDR1 SGHNT, CDR2 YYREEE (reference sequence). After removal of 4 bases from V and 6 bases from J, the junction contained 11 bases not matched to a gene. This CDR3 has 16 residues. The chain's CDR3 is CASSTKQGAAGNEQFF. The CDR3 bases are TGTGCCAGCAGCACAAAACAGGGGGCGGCAGGCAATGAGCAGTTCTTC.

J is TRBJ2-7 and V is TRBV6-2 or TRBV6-3; 10 positions agree with TRBD2. CDR3 length: 15 amino acids. J gave up 4 bases and V 4 bases, and 7 bases lay outside the gene matches. Germline V CDR1 and CDR2: MNHEY, SVGEGT. CDR3 nucleotides: TGTGCCAGCAGTTCAGGACTAGCGGTGAATTACGAGCAGTACTTC. This encodes CASSSGLAVNYEQYF.

This rearrangement joins TRBV7-9 to TRBJ1-3; 8 bases fit TRBD1. The ends lost 5 bases at V and 2 bases at J; junction bases unmatched: 5. In germline, CDR1 is SEHNR, CDR2 FQNEAQ (reference sequence). The CDR3 spans 15 residues. In DNA form, the CDR3 reads TGTGCCAGCAGCCGAGGACAGGGCACTGGAAACACCATATATTTT. It yields the protein CASSRGQGTGNTIYF.

A few counts support this clonotype. The rearrangement links TRBV9 to TRBJ2-2; 8 bases are a match to TRBD2. From germline, CDR1 is SGDLS and CDR2 YYNGEE. The length of the CDR3 is 16 residues. The V segment lost 4 bases and the J segment 6 bases; nucleotides outside the gene matches: 11. CDR3 sequence (DNA): TGTGCCAGCAGCCCCCGGCGGAGCGGGAGCGCCGGGGAGCTGTTTTTT. Translating it yields CASSPRRSGSAGELFF.

This sequence joins TRBV7-8 and TRBJ2-4; D uncertain. The V gene's germline CDR1 is SGHVS and CDR2 FQNEAQ. This CDR3 spans 16 amino acids. V lost 5 bases to trimming and J lost 2 bases, with 16 bases between them. The CDR3, as DNA: TGTGCCAGCAGCCAGAGGCGGCTCGGACCCAAAAACATTCAGTACTTC. Amino acid sequence: CASSQRRLGPKNIQYF.

This chain links TRBV12-3 or TRBV12-4 with TRBJ2-5, with 8 bases aligning to TRBD2. This CDR3 is built from 12 residues. With V trimmed by 9 bases and J by 6 bases, 6 bases remained unmatched. The CDR3 protein is CASGTRGQTQYF. In nucleotides, the CDR3 is TGTGCCAGTGGGACTAGGGGTCAGACCCAGTACTTC.

The rearrangement uses TRBV30 and TRBJ2-3; possibly TRBD2 for D (7 bases). CDR3 length: 14 residues. Germline-derived CDR1 and CDR2 are GTSNPN and SVGIG (reference sequence). Trimming cost V 8 bases and J 3 bases, with 18 bases left between them. In DNA, the CDR3 is TGTGCCCTGGGGAGGGGGAGTGGGACAGATACGCAGTATTTT. It specifies CALGRGSGTDTQYF.

Only a few counts were recorded for this clonotype. This chain connects TRBV7-9 to TRBJ2-3; D remains ambiguous. V was clipped by 0 bases and J by 1 base, with 5 bases between them. Germline V gene lookup returns CDR1 SEHNR and CDR2 FQNEAQ (reference sequence). This CDR3 has 14 amino acids. CDR3 in DNA: TGTGCCAGCAGCTTAGCGGACCGCACAGATACGCAGTATTTT. Its translation: CASSLADRTDTQYF.

The rearrangement links TRBV5-1 to TRBJ2-7; 7 positions match TRBD1. Germline V CDR1 and CDR2: SGHRS, YFSETQ. The CDR3 runs to 14 residues. The ends lost 4 bases at V and 6 bases at J; junction bases unmatched: 10. CDR3 DNA: TGCGCCAGCAGCAAACAGGGGACAAGGGGCGAGCAGTACTTC. This gives the protein CASSKQGTRGEQYF.

The CDR3 loop reads CASSFGGIPGELFF. The CDR3 bases are TGTGCCAGCAGCTTTGGGGGTATCCCCGGGGAGCTGTTTTTT. This sequence joins TRBV7-9 and TRBJ2-2, with D perhaps assigned TRBD1 or TRBD2 (5 bases each). Deletions cut 3 bases from V and 6 bases from J, with 11 bases between. The CDR3 has 14 amino acids. CDR1 SEHNR and CDR2 FQNEAQ come from the germline V gene (reference sequence).